These 15 T cell receptor beta chains originate from one sample sequenced in a study of blood T cell repertoires in COVID-19. Sequenced by immunoSEQ multiplex PCR; TCRdb stores in-frame clones only, minus some. Here the sample spans around 250,000 clones, around 83% being singletons. Specimen: peripheral blood. The source is a man between 35 and 55 years old with active or convalescent COVID-19.

This chain links TRBV4-1 with TRBJ1-2, with D maybe TRBD1 (6 bases). This CDR3 has 15 amino acids. The V gene lost 0 bases and the J gene lost 3 bases, with 11 bases spanning the gap. CDR1 is MGHRA, CDR2 YSYEKL, per germline. CDR3 in amino acids: CASSQEMTGDYGYTF. The CDR3, as DNA: TGCGCCAGCAGCCAAGAAATGACAGGCGACTATGGCTACACCTTC.

In its sample, this clone was seen a few times. V is TRBV7-6 and J is TRBJ1-6, with unresolved D. Trimming left V 5 bases short and J 7 bases short, with 21 bases between. Germline V gene sequence: CDR1 SGHVS, CDR2 FNYEAQ. This CDR3 is built from 17 residues. In DNA, the CDR3 is TGTGCCAGCAGCCCAGCTTATAACACCCTGGGCAATTCACCCCTCCACTTT. It yields the protein CASSPAYNTLGNSPLHF.

The V gene is TRBV5-1, the J gene TRBJ2-5; 13 nucleotides line up with TRBD2. The V segment lost 4 bases and the J segment 5 bases; nucleotides outside the gene matches: 2. Germline CDR1 SGHRS, CDR2 YFSETQ. The CDR3 contains 14 residues. CDR3: CASSRTSGSETQYF. Written as DNA, the CDR3 is TGCGCCAGCAGCAGGACTAGCGGGAGCGAGACCCAGTACTTC.

V gene TRBV19 combines with J gene TRBJ1-4; 9 nucleotides line up with TRBD1. Germline CDR1 and CDR2: LNHDA and SQIVND (reference sequence). The CDR3 covers 16 residues. With V trimmed by 11 bases and J by 1 base, 11 bases remained unmatched. CDR3 residues: CASRETGGLTNEKLFF. The CDR3 bases are TGTGCCTCCCGCGAAACAGGGGGCTTAACTAATGAAAAACTGTTTTTT.

This clone was seen only once. DNA for the CDR3: TGTGCCAGCAGTAGGACCGGGACAAAGGTTGAAGCTTTCTTT. It encodes CASSRTGTKVEAFF. V is TRBV6-2 or TRBV6-3 and J is TRBJ1-1; D possibly corresponds to TRBD1 (6 bases). V lost 5 bases and J lost 7, with 17 bases in between. Germline-derived CDR1 and CDR2 are MNHEY and SVGEGT. This CDR3 region has 14 residues.

V gene TRBV30 combines with J gene TRBJ1-1; D is ambiguous. Per germline, CDR1 GTSNPN and CDR2 SVGIG (reference sequence). CDR3 length equals 13 residues. V was cut by 2 bases and J by 11 bases, with 18 bases left in between. The CDR3 DNA sequence: TGTGCCTGGAGTCCCTCTGGCATAGGGAGGGCTTTCTTT. This encodes CAWSPSGIGRAFF. The whole variable domain, remainder taken from reference TRBV30 and TRBJ1-1, is SQTIHQWPATLVQPVGSPLSLECTVEGTSNPNLYWYRQAAGRGLQLLFYSVGIGQISSEVPQNLSASRPQDRQFILSSKKLLLSDSGFYLCAWSPSGIGRAFFGQGTRLTVV.

This chain uses TRBV3-1 (or the pseudogene TRBV3-2) with TRBJ2-7; D might be TRBD2 (6 bases). Between the trimmed V and J ends, which lost 0 bases and 0 bases, there was a span of 12 bases. In germline, CDR1 is LGHDT, CDR2 YNNKEL (reference sequence). The CDR3 consists of 16 residues. This CDR3 reads CASSQDLAASSYEQYF. CDR3 sequence (DNA): TGTGCCAGCAGCCAAGATTTAGCGGCGAGCTCCTACGAGCAGTACTTC.

This clone was observed once. This sequence joins TRBV28 and TRBJ2-5, with 7 bases lining up with TRBD2. The CDR3 contains 14 residues. The J segment lost 4 bases and the V segment lost 2 bases, leaving 4 bases of the junction unmatched. Looked up from germline, CDR1 is MDHEN and CDR2 is SYDVKM. The CDR3, as DNA: TGTGCCAGCAGTTTAGCGGCGGGAGTAGAGACCCAGTACTTC. Encoded protein: CASSLAAGVETQYF.

The chain links TRBV3-1 (or the pseudogene TRBV3-2) to TRBJ1-5; possibly TRBD1 for D (5 bases). Germline-derived CDR1 and CDR2 are LGHDT and YNNKEL (reference sequence). This CDR3 has 14 residues. With 2 bases removed from V and 7 bases from J, the gap between germline ends came to 12 bases. The CDR3 reads CASSQYSRGQPQHF. Written as DNA, the CDR3 is TGTGCCAGCAGCCAATATTCTAGGGGCCAGCCCCAGCATTTT.

This chain connects TRBV19 to TRBJ1-4; 9 bases are a match to TRBD1. The V gene's germline CDR1 is LNHDA and CDR2 SQIVND (reference sequence). V lost 3 bases, J lost 5 bases, and 7 bases stayed unmatched. This CDR3 has 16 residues. As DNA, the CDR3 is TGTGCCAGTAGTATGTCCACCACAGGGGGCAATGAAAAACTGTTTTTT. It encodes CASSMSTTGGNEKLFF.

The chain recombines TRBV5-6 with TRBJ1-1, with a weak D call TRBD1 (5 bases). Germline V gives CDR1 SGHDT, CDR2 YYEEEE. CDR3 length equals 14 residues. The V and J ends lost 3 bases and 5 bases respectively, with 14 bases between them. CDR3 bases: TGTGCCAGCAGCTCAGTATCAGGGCTTACTGAAGCTTTCTTT. The encoded protein is CASSSVSGLTEAFF. Full variable domain (missing parts from reference TRBV5-6 and TRBJ1-1): DAGVTQSPTHLIKTRGQQVTLRCSPKSGHDTVSWYQQALGQGPQFIFQYYEEEERQRGNFPDRFSGHQFPNYSSELNVNALLLGDSALYLCASSSVSGLTEAFFGQGTRLTVV.

In this sample, this clone turned up many times. The chain joins TRBV11-1 to TRBJ1-1, with TRBD1 identical over 7 bases. Per germline, CDR1 SGHAT and CDR2 FQDESV (reference sequence). V was pared by 1 base and J by 4 bases, with 3 bases of the junction left unmatched. The CDR3 extends over 14 amino acids. CDR3 sequence (DNA): TGTGCCAGCAGCTTAGAAGGGGGCGGCACTGAAGCTTTCTTT. It yields the protein CASSLEGGGTEAFF.

The chain recombines TRBV11-2 with TRBJ1-6; 10 bases align to TRBD1. With 5 bases clipped from V and 5 bases from J, the junction kept 3 bases outside the gene matches. Germline-derived CDR1 and CDR2 are SGHAT and FQNNGV. The CDR3 runs 15 residues. CDR3: CASSRGTGDNSPLHF. The DNA for the CDR3 is TGTGCCAGCAGCCGTGGGACAGGGGATAATTCACCCCTCCACTTT.

The V and J genes are TRBV5-1 and TRBJ1-1; D ambiguous. This CDR3 contains 15 residues. CDR1 and CDR2 (germline): SGHRS, YFSETQ. The V end was cut by 5 bases, the J end by 5 bases, with 19 bases between. DNA of the CDR3: TGCGCCAGCAGTGAAGGCCCCGGGTCCCAAACTGAAGCTTTCTTT. Translating it yields CASSEGPGSQTEAFF.

This clone was counted ten times or more. The J gene is TRBJ2-7, the V gene TRBV7-8; possibly TRBD1 for D (5 bases). Per the germline V gene, CDR1 is SGHVS and CDR2 is FQNEAQ. Trimming stripped 5 bases from V and 5 bases from J, with 13 bases between. This CDR3 is 13 amino acids long. The CDR3, as DNA: TGTGCCAGCAGCAGCCCTTGGGGCGACGAGCAGTACTTC. Translated, it gives CASSSPWGDEQYF.